Sequencing of this T cell receptor beta chain was carried out in a study of cytomegalovirus exposure and HLA in healthy donors. Background on the study: The 120 or so validation repertoires were reported in a later analysis to have been generated on the same platform as the roughly 720 first-cohort repertoires. Regarding the study as a whole: Specific recognition of CMV antigens was confirmed in vitro for three chains (all CMV-associated).

The protocol was immunoSEQ multiplex PCR, while the TCRdb copy is restricted to in-frame clones and leaves out a portion. The sample records some 250,000 clones, 90% being singletons. Turning to this clone: Its antigen is unknown.

CDR1 and CDR2 from the germline V gene are PRHDT and FYEKMQ (reference sequence). The CDR3 totals 14 residues. The junction had 2 bases not matched to a gene; V was cut back by 3 bases and J by 7 bases. This clonotype was sampled from a woman aged 18-29 years in good health and CMV-seronegative. The chain carries TRBV13 and TRBJ1-4; 10 nucleotides align to TRBD1. Material: PBMCs. The CDR3 DNA sequence: TGTGCCAGCAGCTTCCGGGACAGGGGTGAAAAACTGTTTTTT. This sequence encodes CASSFRDRGEKLFF.